This T cell receptor beta chain was obtained from a study of shared clonotypes between healthy human individuals. Study-wide context: The plates for each donor numbered three CD4 naive, three CD4 memory, two CD8 naive and one CD8 memory.

As defined, naive CD8 cells were CD45RO-negative and positively selected for CCR7, with terminally differentiated effector memory CD45RA+ cells excluded. Profiled with immunoSEQ multiplex PCR; TCRdb holds only in-frame clones, not every one. The sample includes some 2,100,000 clones, about 93% of them seen just once. Trimming shortened V by 2 bases and J by 2 bases, and 12 bases separated the two germline ends. This CDR3 has 15 amino acids. The germline gives CDR1 MNHNY, CDR2 SVGAGI (reference sequence). This TCR was recovered from a man younger than 35 in good health. Some clones in this sample may be carry-over from other donors' samples. The sample consisted of naive CD8+ T cells from PBMCs. The rearrangement links TRBV6-6 to TRBJ1-2, with a possible D match to TRBD1 (5 bases). The CDR3 sequence is CASSYRAGRNYGYTF. DNA for the CDR3: TGTGCCAGCAGTTACCGGGCAGGGCGGAACTATGGCTACACCTTC.